A selection of T cell receptor beta chains follows, all from one sample in a study of cytomegalovirus exposure and HLA in healthy donors. The method was immunoSEQ multiplex PCR; TCRdb's version includes in-frame clones alone and lacks a portion of them. The table shows 170,000 or so clones, with about 86% occurring only once. Sample: PBMCs. The source is a woman under 30 in good health and CMV-seropositive. CDR3s include the opening cysteine and the closing phenylalanine or tryptophan. The D gene is left open where the match is weak. Only part of the rows carry a size: once, few, many, or a class if the clone is expanded.

J gene,clone size,V gene,D gene,CDR3 DNA,CDR3 protein
TRBJ1-2,.,TRBV6-1,TRBD1,TGTGCCAGCAGTGAACCGGGACAGATCTATGGCTACACCTTC,CASSEPGQIYGYTF
TRBJ2-3,.,TRBV4-1,.,TGCGCCAGCAGCCAAGACCCGCGGAGCACAGATACGCAGTATTTT,CASSQDPRSTDTQYF
TRBJ2-7,.,TRBV7-2,.,TGTGCCAGCAGCCCGGTGGGGAGCTCCTACGAGCAGTACTTC,CASSPVGSSYEQYF
TRBJ1-1,.,TRBV4-1,TRBD1,TGCGCCAGCAGCCTCAGACCAGGGGGCAGGGACACTGAAGCTTTCTTT,CASSLRPGGRDTEAFF
TRBJ1-2,few,TRBV6-6,TRBD1,TGTGCCAGCAGTTACGAGACAGGGTATGGCTACACCTTC,CASSYETGYGYTF
TRBJ1-1,.,TRBV27,.,TGTGCCAGCAGTTATTATCTGAACACTGAAGCTTTCTTT,CASSYYLNTEAFF
TRBJ2-5,.,TRBV7-2,.,TGTGCCAGCAGCTTAGCGCGGGGGCGAAAAGAGACCCAGTACTTC,CASSLARGRKETQYF
TRBJ2-1,.,TRBV18,TRBD1,TGTGCCAGCTCACCCAGGGACAGAAGCTCCTACAATGAGCAGTTCTTC,CASSPRDRSSYNEQFF
TRBJ1-1,.,TRBV2,.,TGTGCCAGCAGTGAACAGGTCTCGACAGGCTATGAAGCTTTCTTT,CASSEQVSTGYEAFF
TRBJ2-3,.,TRBV4-2,.,TGTGCCAGCAGCGGGGGGTCCGTCACAGATACGCAGTATTTT,CASSGGSVTDTQYF
TRBJ1-5,.,TRBV18,TRBD1,TGTGCCAGCTCACGGGACAGGGGTAATCAGCCCCAGCATTTT,CASSRDRGNQPQHF
TRBJ1-4,once,TRBV5-1,.,TGCGCCAGCAGCTTGGGGAGCACTAATGAAAAACTGTTTTTT,CASSLGSTNEKLFF
TRBJ2-7,.,TRBV6-1,TRBD1,TGTGCCAGCAGAGAAATCGGGACAGGGATCTACGAGCAGTACTTC,CASREIGTGIYEQYF
TRBJ1-6,.,TRBV2,.,TGTGCCAGCAGTGGTGGCAACTATAATTCACCCCTCCACTTT,CASSGGNYNSPLHF
TRBJ1-5,.,TRBV10-3,TRBD1,TGTGCCATCAGGGGGGACAGTTCCAATCAGCCCCAGCATTTT,CAIRGDSSNQPQHF
TRBJ1-1,.,TRBV5-1,TRBD1,TGCGCCAGCAGCCCGGATGGACAGGCGAACACTGAAGCTTTCTTT,CASSPDGQANTEAFF
TRBJ2-3,.,TRBV12-2,.,TGTGCAAGTCGCTTATTCACCACCGGGACTAGCGGGGGAAAATCTGACACAGATACGCAGTATTTT,CASRLFTTGTSGGKSDTDTQYF
TRBJ2-3,.,TRBV5-1,.,TGCGCCAGCAGCTTGGAATCCTACACAGATACGCAGTATTTT,CASSLESYTDTQYF
TRBJ2-5,once,TRBV7-9,.,TGTGCCAGCAGCTCCGCGACAGTGTACCAAGAGACCCAGTACTTC,CASSSATVYQETQYF
TRBJ1-1,.,TRBV2,.,TGTGCCAGCAGGCCTACAGTTATCAACACTGAAGCTTTCTTT,CASRPTVINTEAFF
TRBJ2-1,.,TRBV5-1,.,TGCGCCAGCAGCTTGGTAGCTTACAATGAGCAGTTCTTC,CASSLVAYNEQFF
TRBJ2-7,.,TRBV19,TRBD1,TGTGCCAGTACTCCAAGTATAGGCACGGGACAGGGCTACGAGCAGTACTTC,CASTPSIGTGQGYEQYF
TRBJ1-5,once,TRBV5-4,TRBD1,TGTGCCAGCAGTATCACAGGGGATAGCAATCAGCCCCAGCATTTT,CASSITGDSNQPQHF
TRBJ2-1,few,TRBV19,.,TGTGCCACCTCCACGGTACAGGCATGGAATGAGCAGTTCTTC,CATSTVQAWNEQFF
TRBJ1-1,.,TRBV5-1,.,TGCGCCAGCAGCGACAACAGGGTAGAAGGGAACACTGAAGCTTTCTTT,CASSDNRVEGNTEAFF
TRBJ2-5,.,TRBV6-1,.,TGTGCCAGCATAGAAGAGACCCAGTACTTC,CASIEETQYF
TRBJ1-1,few,TRBV27,.,TGTGCCAGCACCCCTTCGGGGGACACTGAAGCTTTCTTT,CASTPSGDTEAFF
TRBJ1-2,few,TRBV5-1,.,TGCGCCAGCAGCTTGTCAGGGGTCGGCTACACCTTC,CASSLSGVGYTF
TRBJ2-3,few,TRBV7-9,.,TGTGCCAGCAGCTTTTCGGATACGCAGTATTTT,CASSFSDTQYF
TRBJ1-1,.,TRBV7-3,.,TGTGCCAGCAGCCCGCGGGGGGGTCGGTACACTGAAGCTTTCTTT,CASSPRGGRYTEAFF
TRBJ2-1,.,TRBV6-5,TRBD2,TGTGCCAGCAGTTACTCGAAGGGACTAGCGGGGGATGAGCAGTTCTTC,CASSYSKGLAGDEQFF
TRBJ2-1,.,TRBV7-3,TRBD2,TGTGCCAGCAGCCCATGGGGGGCTAGCGGGGGGCGGTACAATGAGCAGTTCTTC,CASSPWGASGGRYNEQFF
TRBJ1-6,.,TRBV7-8,TRBD1,TGTGCCAGCAGCTCCGGACAGGGGGCGGGTTCACCCCTCCACTTT,CASSSGQGAGSPLHF
TRBJ2-7,.,TRBV5-4,.,TGTGCCAGCAGCTTGCGAGTCGGGATCTCCGTCTCCTACGAGCAGTACTTC,CASSLRVGISVSYEQYF
TRBJ2-1,.,TRBV27,TRBD1,TGTGCCAGCAGTACGGGACAGTCCTACAATGAGCAGTTCTTC,CASSTGQSYNEQFF
TRBJ2-7,.,TRBV5-8,TRBD1,TGTGCCAGCAGCTCGGGACAGCCGTTCGACGAGCAGTACTTC,CASSSGQPFDEQYF
TRBJ2-3,.,TRBV2,TRBD1,TGTGCCAGCAGTGACCCGGGACAGGGAAATACGCAGTATTTT,CASSDPGQGNTQYF
TRBJ2-3,.,TRBV4-2,TRBD1,TGTGCCAGCAGCCAGAGGACAGGGTTGAATACGCAGTATTTT,CASSQRTGLNTQYF
TRBJ2-5,.,TRBV15,.,TGTGCCACCAGCAGCCCCCCGGGGGAAGAGACCCAGTACTTC,CATSSPPGEETQYF
TRBJ2-1,.,TRBV7-2,.,TGTGCCAGCAGCTTTCGCAGCCCGCAGGGGCATGAGCAGTTCTTC,CASSFRSPQGHEQFF
TRBJ1-2,.,TRBV15,TRBD1,TGTGCCACCAGCGTCGGGACAGGGGTTGGCTACACCTTC,CATSVGTGVGYTF
TRBJ1-2,.,TRBV14,.,TGTGCCAGCAGCCAAGAGGGCGCCGCTAACTATGGCTACACCTTC,CASSQEGAANYGYTF
TRBJ1-3,few,TRBV5-1,.,TGCGCCAGCAGCTTGGGACAGTCTGCAGGAAACACCATATATTTT,CASSLGQSAGNTIYF
TRBJ2-7,.,TRBV6-6,.,TGTGCCAGCAGGGAACAGGGATACGAGCAGTACTTC,CASREQGYEQYF
TRBJ2-7,.,TRBV5-4,TRBD1,TGTGCCAGCAGCGCGAGACAGGGGGGCTACGAGCAGTACTTC,CASSARQGGYEQYF
TRBJ2-6,once,TRBV27,.,TGTGCCAGCGCCTCCGGGGTTTCTGGGGCCAACGTCCTGACTTTC,CASASGVSGANVLTF
TRBJ2-2,.,TRBV5-1,.,TGCGCCAGCAGCCTCGACAGAGCCACCGGGGAGCTGTTTTTT,CASSLDRATGELFF
TRBJ1-1,.,TRBV5-1,TRBD1,TGCGCCAGCAGCATACGACAGGGTGCAAACACTGAAGCTTTCTTT,CASSIRQGANTEAFF
TRBJ1-5,once,TRBV27,.,TGTGCCAGCAGCCAGACAGAGAATCAGCCCCAGCATTTT,CASSQTENQPQHF
TRBJ2-7,.,TRBV6-1,.,TGTGCCAGCAGTGAGCGGAAGGTAGGCGACGAGCAGTACTTC,CASSERKVGDEQYF
TRBJ2-7,.,TRBV5-1,.,TGCGCCAGCAGCAGGGACATATACGAGCAGTACTTC,CASSRDIYEQYF
TRBJ1-2,.,TRBV19,.,TGTGCCAGTAGTTTTCGGGGTAACTATGGCTACACCTTC,CASSFRGNYGYTF
TRBJ2-5,.,TRBV2,TRBD2,TGTGCCAGCAGTGGCGGACTAGCGGGGGGAGAGACCCAGTACTTC,CASSGGLAGGETQYF
TRBJ2-5,.,TRBV4-2,TRBD2,TGTGCCAGCAGGAGCGGGGGGGCGGAAGAGACCCAGTACTTC,CASRSGGAEETQYF